These T cell receptor beta chains were read from a single sample in a study of beta chain features in type 1 diabetes. Assay: immunoSEQ multiplex PCR; the TCRdb copy retains only in-frame clones and omits some. The sample lists about 250,000 clones, approximately 10% occurring once. Input material: naive CD4+ T cells from blood. These receptors were taken from a man younger than 40 with type 1 diabetes. CDR3s leave out the opening cysteine and the closing phenylalanine or tryptophan. Size values are once, few and many counts, or a class for expanded clones, and some rows have none.

v_gene,len,abundance,CDR3aa
TRBV5-6,12,few,ASSGSRGADTQY
TRBV4-1,14,few,ASSQDSAGRGETQY
TRBV29-1,11,few,SAVGQTYNEQF
TRBV2,12,-,ASRWDSSNTEAF
TRBV9,12,-,ASTLGGVTDTQY
TRBV23-1,12,-,ASSQPTGEDGYT
TRBV29-1,12,few,SVGVDRVRAEAF
TRBV2,14,few,ASSEARRGGPDTQY
TRBV12-5,10,few,ASGLDRGEAF
TRBV18,13,few,ASSPPTGGTYEQY
TRBV7-9,11,-,ASSPPIRGPEK
TRBV6-5,9,-,ASRGTGGYT
TRBV5-4,12,-,ASTSGQTPYEQY
TRBV6-5,9,-,ASSQYTEAF
TRBV7-9,11,-,ASSLQGTDTQY
TRBV6-5,14,-,ASSYSWGRGNYGYT
TRBV19,13,-,ASSYDRNSNQPQH
TRBV4-1,11,-,ASSPQGGQPQH
TRBV7-9,13,-,ASSLRLAEKETQY
TRBV19,12,-,ASGFDRGSYGYT
TRBV4-3,12,-,ASSQGSAGDGYT
TRBV19,12,few,ASRLRETVYGYT
TRBV14,15,few,ASSPWDSPAEANEQF
TRBV25-1,14,few,ASSELGDATNEKLF
TRBV4-1,13,-,ASSQADRADGELF
TRBV7-6,11,-,ASSPTAGGEQY
TRBV7-9,12,-,ASDVGQGGTEAF
TRBV29-1,10,-,SVEGGNTEAF
TRBV9,14,-,ASSGSSGGIDSPLH
TRBV7-2,12,few,ASSLYTLQETQY
TRBV5-1,15,few,ASSSRPQNHRVETQY
TRBV4-2,11,-,ASSPAGTGELF
TRBV15,11,-,ATALLRGYEQY
TRBV28,10,few,ASSTSGETQY
TRBV6-5,12,few,ASSYGGSYNEQF
TRBV6-1,12,-,ASSGQGIAGELF
TRBV9,14,once,ASSATTSGWTGELF
TRBV9,15,-,ASSVIRKRMGGQPQH
TRBV9,13,few,ASSGELRGYGEQY
TRBV5-1,11,few,ASSVLDLHEQY
TRBV5-4,10,-,ASSNSSIPLH
TRBV5-4,14,-,ASSRKTSGSYNEQY
TRBV18,11,few,ASSPTSGYEQY
TRBV5-6,13,few,ASSSPRRTNYGYT
TRBV7-9,13,few,ASTSTDRGANVLT
TRBV4-3,12,few,ASSQEFGGREQY
TRBV30,11,few,AWSVGGGNTIY
TRBV6-1,11,-,ASSTGGAGELF
TRBV4-2,13,few,ASSQDPSGNTEAF
TRBV9,13,-,ASSPRTGRTSEAF
TRBV5-4,13,-,ASSRRDRAGETQY
TRBV9,13,few,ASSVGEGSSYEQY
TRBV5-1,12,-,ASSLGDRSYEQY
TRBV28,11,once,ASSFRGNTEAF
TRBV9,13,-,ASSVGAGGDNEQF